A single sample is the source of the 5 T cell receptor beta chains below, sequenced in a study of shared clonotypes between healthy human individuals. This table comes from immunoSEQ multiplex PCR, and its TCRdb copy is limited to in-frame clones, with some not included. The repertoire holds 2 million to 2.5 million clones, with 85% to 95% as singletons. The sample taken for sequencing was naive CD4+ T cells from PBMCs. Subset defined: CD45RA+ positively selected. The source is a man aged 18 to 30 in good health. Some clones in this sample may be carry-over from other donors' samples.

The J gene is TRBJ2-5, the V gene TRBV6-1; D might be TRBD1 (6 bases). This CDR3 contains 13 residues. V was trimmed by 2 bases and J by 10 bases, leaving 14 bases between them. The germline CDR1 and CDR2 sequences are MNHNS and SASEGT. Written as DNA, the CDR3 is TGTGCCAGCAGTGAAATCGTTCAGGGGCTCCAGTACTTC. This encodes CASSEIVQGLQYF.

This clone was observed a few times. This chain uses TRBV10-1 with TRBJ1-2; D gene ambiguous. CDR1 and CDR2 from the germline V gene are WNHNN and SYGVQD (reference sequence). This CDR3 has 13 residues. Trimming left V 6 bases short and J 2 bases short, with 10 bases between. The CDR3 coding sequence is TGCGCCAGCAGCGCCCAGAGGAACTATGGCTACACCTTC. Its protein is CASSAQRNYGYTF.

This chain uses TRBV5-5 with TRBJ2-3; D uncertain. The CDR3 contains 12 residues. CDR1 is SGHKS and CDR2 is YYEKEE in the germline V gene (reference sequence). The V and J ends lost 4 bases and 4 bases respectively, with 7 bases between them. CDR3 bases: TGTGCCAGCAGCCCAAGGGCAGATACGCAGTATTTT. This codes for CASSPRADTQYF.

CDR3 in amino acids: CASQPSGGGVTQYF. CDR3 sequence (DNA): TGTGCCAGCCAGCCCTCGGGGGGAGGTGTGACCCAGTACTTC. The chain combines TRBV18 with TRBJ2-5, with 7 bases fitting TRBD2. CDR1 KGHSH and CDR2 LQKENI come from the germline V gene. The junction had 13 bases not matched to a gene; V was cut back by 8 bases and J by 7 bases. The CDR3 is made up of 14 amino acids.

The rearrangement joins TRBV28 to TRBJ2-5; TRBD1 aligns across 10 bases. V shed 8 bases, J shed 2 bases, and the junction held 8 bases outside the gene matches. Germline values: CDR1 MDHEN, CDR2 SYDVKM. The CDR3 is made up of 15 amino acids. The CDR3 here is CASQGWDRGQETQYF. Written as DNA, the CDR3 is TGTGCCAGCCAGGGGTGGGACAGGGGACAAGAGACCCAGTACTTC.